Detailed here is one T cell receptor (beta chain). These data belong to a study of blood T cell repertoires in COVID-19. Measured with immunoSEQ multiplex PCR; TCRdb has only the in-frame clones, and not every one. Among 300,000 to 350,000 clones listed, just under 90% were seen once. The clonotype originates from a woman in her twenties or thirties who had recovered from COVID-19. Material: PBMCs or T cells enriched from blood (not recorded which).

The CDR3 DNA follows: TGTGCCAGCCTTGGACAGGGATTAAACGAGCAGTACTTC. Protein: CASLGQGLNEQYF. The chain carries TRBV27 and TRBJ2-7, with TRBD1 matching 8 bases. The CDR3 covers 13 residues. The germline CDR1 and CDR2 sequences are MNHEY and SMNVEV (reference sequence). J was trimmed by 5 bases and V by 8 bases; bases with no gene match: 8.